Shown below are 27 T cell receptor beta chains from a single sample sequenced in a study of cytomegalovirus exposure and HLA in healthy donors. It was with 60 Vbeta and 13 Jbeta primers that the PCR ran. This table comes from immunoSEQ multiplex PCR, and its TCRdb copy is limited to in-frame clones, with some not included. The table shows 190,000 or so clones, with around 86% occurring only once. The specimen was PBMCs. Receptors originate from a woman between 45 and 65 years old in good health and CMV-seropositive.

The rearrangement joins TRBV11-2 to TRBJ1-5; D gene unclear. V was trimmed by 5 bases and J by 1 base, leaving 9 bases between them. The CDR3 has 14 residues. Germline lookup yields CDR1 SGHAT and CDR2 FQNNGV. CDR3 residues: CASSHSGSNQPQHF. Written as DNA, the CDR3 is TGTGCCAGCAGCCACAGCGGGAGCAATCAGCCCCAGCATTTT.

This chain joins TRBV5-1 and TRBJ2-7, with D possibly TRBD1 on 5 matching bases. CDR1 is SGHRS, CDR2 YFSETQ, per germline. The CDR3 is 14 amino acids. V lost 0 bases, J lost 0 bases, and 7 bases lay in between. DNA of the CDR3: TGCGCCAGCAGCTTGGGGGGCCCCTCCTACGAGCAGTACTTC. This encodes CASSLGGPSYEQYF.

This clone showed up just a few times. The rearrangement links TRBV4-2 to TRBJ2-5, with 7 bases lining up with TRBD2. Germline V gene lookup returns CDR1 LGHNA and CDR2 YNFKEQ. Trimming removed 5 bases from V and 0 bases from J; junction bases left unmatched: 3. The CDR3 contains 14 residues. CDR3 residues: CASSFGGYQETQYF. The CDR3 nucleotides read TGTGCCAGCAGCTTCGGGGGGTACCAAGAGACCCAGTACTTC.

The chain links TRBV2 to TRBJ1-6; 9 nucleotides agree with TRBD1. This CDR3 has 14 amino acids. With V trimmed by 7 bases and J by 7 bases, 5 bases remained unmatched. Germline CDR1 and CDR2: SNHLY and FYNNEI. The CDR3 here is CASTRTGENSPLHF. The DNA for the CDR3 is TGTGCCAGCACCCGGACAGGGGAGAATTCACCCCTCCACTTT. Full variable domain (remainder filled in from reference TRBV2 and TRBJ1-6): EPEVTQTPSHQVTQMGQEVILRCVPISNHLYFYWYRQILGQKVEFLVSFYNNEISEKSEIFDDQFSVERPDGSNFTLKIRSTKLEDSAMYFCASTRTGENSPLHFGNGTRLTVT.

V gene TRBV5-1 combines with J gene TRBJ1-1; possibly TRBD1 for D (5 bases). This CDR3 contains 13 residues. Germline assignment: CDR1 SGHRS and CDR2 YFSETQ. Trimming removed 6 bases at V and 1 base at J, with 10 bases between. CDR3 nucleotide sequence: TGCGCCAGCAAGGCAGGGTGGAACACTGAAGCTTTCTTT. Protein sequence: CASKAGWNTEAFF.

The V and J genes are TRBV10-3 and TRBJ1-4; D is possibly TRBD1 (5 bases). The CDR3 extends over 14 amino acids. Trimming removed 6 bases at V and 6 bases at J, with 14 bases between. The germline CDR1 and CDR2 sequences are ENHRY and SYGVKD. For the CDR3, the DNA is TGTGCCATCAGGGACACAGGTGGCGATGAAAAACTGTTTTTT. This encodes CAIRDTGGDEKLFF.

As regards this clone: Other DNA variants within this sample encode the same CDR3. The chain carries TRBV5-6 and TRBJ1-5; D is undetermined. This CDR3 is built from 15 residues. Germline values: CDR1 SGHDT, CDR2 YYEEEE. Trimming pared 2 bases from V and 2 bases from J, leaving 11 bases between. The CDR3 here is CASSFRSYGNQPQHF. DNA of the CDR3: TGTGCCAGCAGCTTCCGGAGCTATGGCAATCAGCCCCAGCATTTT.

In its sample, this clone was seen a few times. This sequence joins TRBV5-8 and TRBJ2-7; 9 bases agree with TRBD1. Germline V gene sequence: CDR1 SGHTS, CDR2 YDEGEE. CDR3 size: 15 residues. Trimming took 0 bases from V and 1 from J; bases not matched to a gene: 2. The CDR3 DNA follows: TGTGCCAGCAGCTTGGACAGGGGGCCTTCCTACGAGCAGTACTTC. Translating it yields CASSLDRGPSYEQYF.

V and J are TRBV4-1 and TRBJ1-1; 7 nucleotides agree with TRBD1. Germline assignment: CDR1 MGHRA and CDR2 YSYEKL. CDR3 length equals 15 residues. Trimming cost V 4 bases and J 1 base; bases outside gene matches: 6. DNA of the CDR3: TGCGCCAGCAGCCGTACAGGGGCCCGGAACACTGAAGCTTTCTTT. Residues: CASSRTGARNTEAFF.

This chain uses TRBV7-3 with TRBJ1-1, with 9 bases lining up with TRBD1. Germline CDR1 and CDR2: SGHTA and FQGTGA. This CDR3 comprises 14 residues. J was trimmed by 1 base and V by 3 bases; bases with no gene match: 0. CDR3 bases: TGTGCCAGCAGCTTGGGACAGGGGAACACTGAAGCTTTCTTT. Its protein product is CASSLGQGNTEAFF.

The chain joins TRBV7-2 to TRBJ2-1; 10 positions match TRBD2. Trimming removed 4 bases from V and 6 bases from J; junction bases left unmatched: 3. Germline assignment: CDR1 SGHTA and CDR2 FQGNSA. This CDR3 region has 14 residues. The CDR3 region is CASSSRLAGNEQFF. CDR3 coding DNA: TGTGCCAGCAGCTCCCGACTAGCGGGCAATGAGCAGTTCTTC.

This clone was observed a handful of times. The chain couples TRBV7-2 to TRBJ1-6, with 9 bases identical to TRBD1. The CDR3 has 16 residues. Germline trimming cut 5 bases from V and 7 bases from J; bases unmatched to any gene: 9. Germline V gene lookup returns CDR1 SGHTA and CDR2 FQGNSA. In nucleotides, the CDR3 is TGTGCCAGCAGCACAGGGACAGGGTTCGGAAATTCACCCCTCCACTTT. Translation: CASSTGTGFGNSPLHF.

This clone was counted a few times. The CDR3 loop reads CASSLQDEQFF. The CDR3 region has the DNA TGTGCCAGCAGCTTACAGGATGAGCAGTTCTTC. The chain joins TRBV5-6 to TRBJ2-1, with D tentatively TRBD1 (5 bases). CDR3 length: 11 residues. Germline values: CDR1 SGHDT, CDR2 YYEEEE. V was shortened by 2 bases and J by 8 bases, with 5 bases between the two germline ends.

The genes are TRBV28 and TRBJ1-1; TRBD1 might be the D (6 bases). Trimming took off 4 bases at V and 5 bases at J, with 14 bases between the two ends. The CDR3 covers 14 residues. CDR1 MDHEN and CDR2 SYDVKM come from the germline V gene. CDR3 nucleotide sequence: TGTGCCAGCAGTTCCTCAGGGGAGGGAACTGAAGCTTTCTTT. This codes for CASSSSGEGTEAFF.

The V gene is TRBV18, the J gene TRBJ1-1; D is undetermined. Germline CDR1 is KGHSH and CDR2 is LQKENI. The CDR3 sequence is 18 residues long. Trimming took off 1 base at V and 1 base at J, with 19 bases between the two ends. The CDR3 sequence is CASSPLPAGKLQNTEAFF. The CDR3 DNA is TGTGCCAGCTCACCACTTCCGGCAGGAAAGCTACAGAACACTGAAGCTTTCTTT.

The chain couples TRBV6-5 to TRBJ2-7, with TRBD1 as a possible D gene (6 bases). V lost 5 bases and J lost 5, with 16 bases in between. The CDR3 contains 14 residues. CDR1 and CDR2 from the germline V gene are MNHEY and SVGAGI. This chain's CDR3 is CASSAGTISHEQYF. CDR3 sequence (DNA): TGTGCCAGCAGTGCCGGGACAATTTCCCACGAGCAGTACTTC.

The V and J genes are TRBV28 and TRBJ1-6, with TRBD1 matching over 10 bases. The CDR3 totals 17 residues. CDR1 is MDHEN, CDR2 SYDVKM, per germline. J gave up 14 bases and V 6 bases, and 19 bases lay outside the gene matches. The CDR3 coding sequence is TGTGCCAGCAGCCCACATGGGCCGGGACAGGGGAGAGTGGCCCTCCACTTT. The encoded protein is CASSPHGPGQGRVALHF.

The V gene is TRBV7-2, the J gene TRBJ1-5; the D gene is possibly TRBD1 (5 bases). CDR1 is SGHTA and CDR2 is FQGNSA in the germline V gene. This CDR3 contains 16 residues. V shed 1 base and J shed 0 bases, with 10 bases lying between them. The CDR3, as DNA: TGTGCCAGCAGCTTAGTGGGCGGGACTAGCAATCAGCCCCAGCATTTT. Translated: CASSLVGGTSNQPQHF.

The chain has TRBV6-5 and TRBJ2-2; no reliable D call. Germline V lookup: CDR1 MNHEY, CDR2 SVGAGI. This CDR3 comprises 15 residues. The V and J ends lost 0 bases and 1 base respectively, with 6 bases between them. In DNA, the CDR3 is TGTGCCAGCAGTTACTCCTTTCTGAACACCGGGGAGCTGTTTTTT. Translated, it gives CASSYSFLNTGELFF.

Here the CDR3 DNA reads TGTGCCAGCCTCGTTACAGGCCTCTCTGGGGCCAACGTCCTGACTTTC. Translation gives CASLVTGLSGANVLTF. This chain links TRBV7-8 with TRBJ2-6, with D possibly being TRBD1 (5 bases). This CDR3 has 16 residues. CDR1 and CDR2 (germline): SGHVS, FQNEAQ. With 8 bases removed from V and 0 bases from J, the gap between germline ends came to 14 bases.

This chain uses TRBV27 with TRBJ1-2, with 9 bases fitting TRBD1. With 5 bases clipped from V and 3 bases from J, the junction kept 7 bases outside the gene matches. The germline V gene encodes CDR1 MNHEY and CDR2 SMNVEV (reference sequence). The CDR3 loop spans 15 amino acids. The CDR3 loop is CASSPGTGTDYGYTF. The CDR3 bases are TGTGCCAGCAGTCCGGGGACAGGGACGGACTATGGCTACACCTTC.

The sample holds one count of this clone. The chain uses TRBV7-8 and TRBJ2-7; 7 nucleotides align to TRBD1. Germline V gives CDR1 SGHVS, CDR2 FQNEAQ. V was clipped by 4 bases and J by 0 bases; unmatched bases: 3. CDR3 length: 14 residues. The CDR3 coding sequence is TGTGCCAGCAGCTGGGACAGTTACTCCTACGAGCAGTACTTC. Protein product: CASSWDSYSYEQYF.

The chain combines TRBV7-9 with TRBJ1-1; unclear D gene. Trimming stripped 4 bases from V and 5 bases from J, with 23 bases between. This CDR3 comprises 17 residues. Germline CDR1 SEHNR, CDR2 FQNEAQ (reference sequence). This chain's CDR3 is CASSSPSSYASLTEAFF. Written as DNA, the CDR3 is TGTGCCAGCAGCTCCCCGTCCTCGTATGCGTCTCTAACTGAAGCTTTCTTT.

This chain joins TRBV9 and TRBJ1-3; D gene ambiguous. Trimming stripped 3 bases from V and 0 bases from J, with 10 bases between. There are 15 residues in the CDR3. The germline V gene has CDR1 SGDLS and CDR2 YYNGEE. The CDR3 spells CASSAGRLSGNTIYF. The CDR3 DNA follows: TGTGCCAGCAGCGCCGGTCGACTCTCTGGAAACACCATATATTTT.

This sequence joins TRBV28 and TRBJ2-7; tentative D call: TRBD2 (7 bases). Trimming cost V 6 bases and J 6 bases, with 24 bases left between them. Germline CDR1 reads MDHEN; CDR2 reads SYDVKM. There are 16 residues in the CDR3. The CDR3 is CASRLRGGGGGSEQYF. The CDR3 DNA reads TGTGCCAGCAGGCTGCGTGGGGGGGGAGGGGGTTCCGAGCAGTACTTC.

This chain links TRBV11-2 with TRBJ2-1, with D uncertain. The V gene's germline CDR1 is SGHAT and CDR2 FQNNGV. V was cut by 7 bases and J by 3 bases, with 7 bases left in between. The CDR3 is 12 amino acids. This CDR3 reads CASTAGYNEQFF. Here the CDR3 DNA reads TGTGCCAGCACCGCCGGCTACAATGAGCAGTTCTTC.

This rearrangement joins TRBV6-5 to TRBJ2-7; the D gene is possibly TRBD1 (6 bases). CDR1 and CDR2 from the germline V gene are MNHEY and SVGAGI. The V and J ends lost 5 bases and 0 bases respectively, with 14 bases between them. This CDR3 region has 15 residues. The CDR3 DNA sequence: TGTGCCAGCAGTACACCCGGGACAAACTCCTACGAGCAGTACTTC. Translated: CASSTPGTNSYEQYF.